A selection of T cell receptor beta chains follows, all from one sample in a study of blood T cell repertoires in COVID-19. Only in-frame clones appear in the TCRdb table, and some are missing; sequencing was by immunoSEQ multiplex PCR. The sample lists more than 150,000 clones, 87% seen once, with around 2.6% in the top ten. The material sequenced was peripheral blood. Receptors originate from a man in his forties with active or convalescent COVID-19. Each CDR3 is given with its conserved first and last residue. Fields, in order: D gene, J gene, V gene, clone size, CDR3 protein, CDR3 DNA. A D gene is named only where the DNA matches it firmly. Clone size appears in some rows only: once, few, many, or a class for an expanded clone.

-,TRBJ2-5,TRBV7-7,-,CASSYYPFRGARETQYF,TGTGCTAGCAGCTATTACCCTTTCCGGGGGGCCCGAGAGACCCAGTACTTC
TRBD1,TRBJ1-2,TRBV27,-,CASSLGQGYGYTF,TGTGCCAGCAGTTTAGGACAGGGTTATGGCTACACCTTC
-,TRBJ1-4,TRBV19,-,CASSIVGGEEKLFF,TGTGCCAGTAGTATAGTCGGAGGGGAAGAAAAACTGTTTTTT
-,TRBJ1-6,TRBV12-1,-,CASSAPGQGVGSYNSPLHF,TGTGCCAGCAGCGCCCCGGGACAGGGGGTCGGCTCCTATAATTCACCCCTCCACTTT
-,TRBJ2-7,TRBV19,-,CASTPRAASYEQYF,TGTGCCAGTACCCCGAGGGCGGCCTCCTACGAGCAGTACTTC
TRBD2,TRBJ2-2,TRBV9,-,CASRGGLAGYTGELFF,TGTGCCAGCAGGGGGGGACTAGCGGGATACACCGGGGAGCTGTTTTTT
TRBD1,TRBJ1-2,TRBV5-4,once,CASSLEGGARGYTF,TGTGCCAGCAGCTTAGAAGGGGGCGCCCGTGGCTACACCTTC
-,TRBJ1-2,TRBV19,-,CASSIDVVTGPLRGYTF,TGTGCCAGTAGTATAGACGTCGTCACAGGGCCCCTGCGTGGCTACACCTTC
-,TRBJ1-4,TRBV14,few,CASSQVGQEDEKLFF,TGTGCCAGCAGCCAAGTCGGCCAGGAGGATGAAAAACTGTTTTTT
TRBD2,TRBJ2-3,TRBV9,-,CASSPQARGGTDTQYF,TGTGCCAGCAGCCCCCAAGCCCGGGGGGGCACAGATACGCAGTATTTT
-,TRBJ1-3,TRBV9,-,CASSVDGRSGNTIYF,TGTGCCAGCAGCGTAGATGGGCGCTCTGGAAACACCATATATTTT
TRBD1,TRBJ1-2,TRBV3-1/TRBV3-2,-,CASSPGQGQGYGYTF,TGTGCCAGCAGCCCCGGACAGGGTCAGGGCTATGGCTACACCTTC